This T cell receptor beta chain derives from a study of identical twins. This clonotype was seen a few times. Via MiXCR, TCRdb re-called the 5' RACE reads, giving one row per CDR3 protein. The sample lists under 300,000 distinct CDR3 sequences; roughly 7.1% were seen once. The data were also submitted as part of a second study, on T cells expressing NK-cell markers.

The sequenced sample was CD8+ T cells sorted from blood. The TCR was taken from a woman aged 18-35 years in good health.

CDR3 amino acids: CASSGADTQYF. In nucleotides, the CDR3 is TGTGCCAGCTCGGGGGCAGATACGCAGTATTTT. V gene TRBV6-5 combines with J gene TRBJ2-3, with D possibly being TRBD2 (6 bases). Trimming left V 8 bases short and J 4 bases short, with 7 bases between. The CDR3 extends over 11 amino acids. Looked up from germline, CDR1 is MNHEY and CDR2 is SVGAGI.